Following are 30 T cell receptor beta chains from one sample sequenced in a study of T cell changes during pregnancy in multiple sclerosis. TCRdb's copy holds only in-frame clones and misses some; the assay was immunoSEQ multiplex PCR. The sample includes approximately 32,000 clones, under 95% of them seen just once. Here the sequenced sample was peripheral blood, taken in the third trimester of pregnancy. All receptors derive from a female donor in good health, enrolled as a control in a pregnancy study.

This clone appeared a few times. The chain links TRBV6-4 to TRBJ2-3; weak D call: TRBD1 (5 bases). CDR1 and CDR2 from the germline V gene are MRHNA and SNTAGT. The CDR3 consists of 14 residues. V lost 3 bases to trimming and J lost 2 bases, with 9 bases between them. CDR3 sequence (DNA): TGTGCCAGCAGTGAGGGCAGGGACACAGATACGCAGTATTTT. The encoded protein is CASSEGRDTDTQYF.

This clone was seen a single time. The gene calls are TRBV4-2 and TRBJ1-5; D perhaps matches TRBD1 (5 bases). The ends were cut back, 4 bases at V and 0 bases at J, with 10 bases in the middle. The germline gives CDR1 LGHNA, CDR2 YNFKEQ. The CDR3 totals 15 residues. CDR3 residues: CASSPQGDSNQPQHF. The CDR3 DNA follows: TGTGCCAGCAGCCCCCAGGGCGATAGCAATCAGCCCCAGCATTTT.

The chain recombines TRBV7-3 with TRBJ1-1; TRBD1 is a possible D gene (5 bases). The CDR3 contains 13 residues. V lost 3 bases to trimming and J lost 1 base, with 6 bases between them. Per germline, CDR1 SGHTA and CDR2 FQGTGA. The DNA for the CDR3 is TGTGCCAGCAGCTTGGACAAGAACACTGAAGCTTTCTTT. Translating it yields CASSLDKNTEAFF.

This chain joins TRBV4-3 and TRBJ1-2; D may be TRBD1 (5 bases). The CDR3 is 14 residues long. Germline CDR1 LGHNA, CDR2 YSLEER. V dropped 1 base and J dropped 3 bases, with 9 bases sitting between them. This CDR3 reads CASSQVQGDYGYTF. CDR3 sequence (DNA): TGCGCCAGCAGCCAAGTACAAGGGGACTATGGCTACACCTTC.

The chain has TRBV10-3 and TRBJ2-2; 7 bases fit TRBD2. This CDR3 has 16 amino acids. The trim removed 1 base at V and 6 bases at J, leaving 8 bases unmatched. Germline CDR1 and CDR2: ENHRY and SYGVKD. The CDR3 sequence: CAISEFSGVVAGELFF. DNA for the CDR3: TGTGCCATCAGTGAGTTCAGCGGGGTCGTAGCCGGGGAGCTGTTTTTT.

The rearrangement uses TRBV21-1 and TRBJ2-1; the table's D call, TRBD2, was not checked against the DNA. TRBV21-1 is a pseudogene segment. The CDR3 has 15 residues. The CDR3 here is CASSPSSGSYNEQFF. The CDR3 DNA is TGTGCCAGCAGCCCCTCGAGCGGCTCCTACAATGAGCAGTTCTTC.

This clone was found once. The chain joins TRBV28 to TRBJ2-5; weak D call: TRBD2 (6 bases). From germline, CDR1 is MDHEN and CDR2 SYDVKM. This CDR3 comprises 14 residues. The V and J ends lost 9 bases and 2 bases respectively, with 16 bases between them. CDR3 DNA: TGTGCCAGTTTAAAACGGGAGAGGCAAGAGACCCAGTACTTC. Amino acids: CASLKRERQETQYF.

CDR3 region: CASSTRHNSYEQYF. The CDR3 bases are TGTGCCAGCAGCACTAGACATAACTCCTACGAGCAGTACTTC. This chain joins TRBV5-8 and TRBJ2-7; the D gene is possibly TRBD2 (5 bases). The CDR3 runs 14 residues. The germline CDR1 and CDR2 sequences are SGHTS and YDEGEE. Trimming pared 4 bases from V and 0 bases from J, leaving 11 bases between.

The rearrangement joins TRBV10-3 to TRBJ2-5; the match to TRBD2 covers 7 bases. The J call is in doubt because the DNA end fits TRBJ2-7 better. This CDR3 is built from 13 residues. The V gene's germline CDR1 is ENHRY and CDR2 SYGVKD. This CDR3 is CAAGTAGVYEQYF. The CDR3 coding sequence is TGTGCCGCCGGTACGGCGGGAGTCTACGAGCAGTACTTC.

The chain employs TRBV9 and TRBJ1-3; D might be TRBD1 (5 bases). CDR3 length: 15 amino acids. Germline V gene data show CDR1 as SGDLS and CDR2 as YYNGEE. The ends were cut back, 0 bases at V and 0 bases at J, with 7 bases in the middle. The CDR3 bases are TGTGCCAGCAGCGTAGGTAGGGGCTCTGGAAACACCATATATTTT. Translating gives CASSVGRGSGNTIYF.

J is TRBJ1-1 and V is TRBV19; D is uncertain. The CDR3 loop spans 15 amino acids. Germline V gene sequence: CDR1 LNHDA, CDR2 SQIVND (reference sequence). Trimming removed 4 bases at V and 4 bases at J, with 16 bases between. The chain's CDR3 is CASSSPLGGGTEAFF. Written as DNA, the CDR3 is TGTGCCAGTAGTAGCCCTCTCGGAGGTGGCACTGAAGCTTTCTTT.

The J gene is TRBJ1-6, the V gene TRBV11-1, with 8 bases aligning to TRBD1. Germline V gene data show CDR1 as SGHAT and CDR2 as FQDESV (reference sequence). V dropped 4 bases and J dropped 7; count of bases not matched to a gene: 9. The CDR3 covers 16 residues. This CDR3 reads CASSSSPGQANSPLHF. CDR3 coding DNA: TGTGCCAGCAGCTCTAGTCCGGGACAGGCGAATTCACCCCTCCACTTT.

The chain joins TRBV19 to TRBJ2-3; D unresolved. The CDR3 has 14 amino acids. V gave up 1 base and J gave up 7 bases, with 12 bases separating them. CDR1 is LNHDA and CDR2 is SQIVND in the germline V gene (reference sequence). As DNA, the CDR3 is TGTGCCAGTAGTATAGGGGCACGAACGAATACGCAGTATTTT. It translates to CASSIGARTNTQYF.

V gene TRBV7-6 combines with J gene TRBJ1-3; maybe TRBD1 (6 bases). The CDR3 length is 16 residues. The V gene's germline CDR1 is SGHVS and CDR2 FNYEAQ. V was pared by 3 bases and J by 1 base, with 13 bases between. The CDR3 nucleotides read TGTGCCAGCAGCTTTAAACCAGGGGTATCTGGAAACACCATATATTTT. Translation: CASSFKPGVSGNTIYF.

The chain links TRBV2 to TRBJ1-2, with 7 nucleotides matching TRBD1. Trimming at V came to 7 bases and at J to 6 bases, leaving 5 bases not matched to a gene. The CDR3 is 12 residues long. The V gene's germline CDR1 is SNHLY and CDR2 FYNNEI. In DNA, the CDR3 is TGTGCCAGCACAGAGGGGGCACATGGCTACACCTTC. Translation: CASTEGAHGYTF.

J is TRBJ2-1 and V is TRBV4-1; D might be TRBD1 (6 bases). V was shortened by 0 bases and J by 14 bases, with 20 bases between the two germline ends. CDR1 is MGHRA, CDR2 YSYEKL, per germline. The CDR3 has 15 amino acids. The DNA for the CDR3 is TGCGCCAGCAGCCAAGATATTAGGGACACTCTGGGGAAGTTCTTC. It is translated as CASSQDIRDTLGKFF.

This chain uses TRBV9 with TRBJ2-3; the match to TRBD2 covers 7 bases. The CDR3 runs to 16 residues. Trimming removed 3 bases from V and 1 base from J; junction bases left unmatched: 8. Germline V gene sequence: CDR1 SGDLS, CDR2 YYNGEE. The CDR3 DNA sequence: TGTGCCAGCAGCGGACTTGGGGGGGTTGGCACAGATACGCAGTATTTT. It yields the protein CASSGLGGVGTDTQYF.

The chain combines TRBV28 with TRBJ1-5, with a possible D match to TRBD1 (6 bases). Germline assignment: CDR1 MDHEN and CDR2 SYDVKM. The CDR3 runs to 13 residues. V was clipped by 5 bases and J by 1 base, with 6 bases between them. This chain's CDR3 is CASSDRSNQPQHF. The CDR3 nucleotides read TGTGCCAGCAGTGACAGGAGCAATCAGCCCCAGCATTTT.

This clone was counted a single time. The chain joins TRBV19 to TRBJ2-3; D uncertain. Germline V lookup: CDR1 LNHDA, CDR2 SQIVND (reference sequence). CDR3 length: 13 residues. V lost 5 bases and J lost 5, with 11 bases in between. CDR3 coding DNA: TGTGCCAGTAGTGTGACAATCAGAGATACGCAGTATTTT. It codes for CASSVTIRDTQYF.

In nucleotides, the CDR3 is TGTGCCAGCAGTTCCCAGGGACAGTCCTACGAGCAGTACTTC. Translated, it gives CASSSQGQSYEQYF. The chain uses TRBV6-5 and TRBJ2-7; TRBD1 agrees at 7 bases. Germline CDR1 MNHEY, CDR2 SVGAGI. Unmatched junction bases numbered 4, after V lost 4 bases and J lost 1 base. The CDR3 extends over 14 amino acids.

This chain connects TRBV19 to TRBJ2-5; 10 bases line up with TRBD1. Germline CDR1 LNHDA, CDR2 SQIVND (reference sequence). This CDR3 is 14 amino acids long. Losses at the gene ends were 9 bases for V and 4 bases for J; bases not matched to a gene: 8. As DNA, the CDR3 is TGTGCCAGCGGGGACAGGGGTCCGGGAGAGACCCAGTACTTC. Its protein is CASGDRGPGETQYF.

The chain uses TRBV7-2 and TRBJ2-6, with 8 bases fitting TRBD2. CDR3 length: 15 amino acids. Germline V lookup: CDR1 SGHTA, CDR2 FQGNSA. V was clipped by 5 bases and J by 0 bases; unmatched bases: 0. The CDR3 reads CASSAGGSGANVLTF. DNA of the CDR3: TGTGCCAGCAGCGCGGGGGGCTCTGGGGCCAACGTCCTGACTTTC. Full variable domain (rest looked up from reference TRBV7-2 and TRBJ2-6): GAGVSQSPSNKVTEKGKDVELRCDPISGHTALYWYRQSLGQGLEFLIYFQGNSAPDKSGLPSDRFSAERTGGSVSTLTIQRTQQEDSAVYLCASSAGGSGANVLTFGAGSRLTVL.

The chain has TRBV2 and TRBJ2-7, with 11 bases identical to TRBD1. The J segment lost 5 bases and the V segment lost 5 bases, leaving 8 bases of the junction unmatched. The CDR3 runs 15 residues. Germline CDR1 and CDR2: SNHLY and FYNNEI. Here the CDR3 DNA reads TGTGCCAGCAGTCTTCCGGGACAGGGGGTAGACGAGCAGTACTTC. Translated: CASSLPGQGVDEQYF.

The gene calls are TRBV7-8 and TRBJ2-3, with TRBD1 as a possible D gene (5 bases). Trimming removed 5 bases at V and 6 bases at J, with 15 bases between. Per the germline V gene, CDR1 is SGHVS and CDR2 is FQNEAQ. This CDR3 region has 14 residues. CDR3 residues: CASSPDQAGDTQYF. In DNA, the CDR3 is TGTGCCAGCAGCCCGGACCAGGCAGGGGATACGCAGTATTTT.

The chain is built from TRBV6-5 and TRBJ2-1; 9 bases are shared with TRBD2. This CDR3 contains 16 residues. V dropped 0 bases and J dropped 5; count of bases not matched to a gene: 5. Germline V gene lookup returns CDR1 MNHEY and CDR2 SVGAGI. CDR3 nucleotide sequence: TGTGCCAGCAGTTACTCCGCAGCGGGGGGAAACAATGAGCAGTTCTTC. Protein product: CASSYSAAGGNNEQFF.

The chain couples TRBV28 to TRBJ2-7; TRBD2 matches 8 bases. The CDR3 runs to 14 residues. V lost 4 bases to trimming and J lost 3 bases; unmatched junction nucleotides: 5. Germline loops: CDR1 MDHEN, CDR2 SYDVKM. CDR3: CASSSTSEDYEQYF. CDR3 DNA sequence: TGTGCCAGCAGTTCGACTAGCGAGGACTACGAGCAGTACTTC.

The chain employs TRBV4-2 and TRBJ1-6; D gene unclear. The length of the CDR3 is 13 residues. V was trimmed by 1 base and J by 10 bases, leaving 8 bases between them. Germline CDR1 is LGHNA and CDR2 is YNFKEQ. The CDR3 DNA sequence: TGTGCCAGCAGCCAAGGTGAGGTCTCACCCCTCCACTTT. Its translation: CASSQGEVSPLHF.

The chain recombines TRBV29-1 with TRBJ2-7, with 7 bases that match TRBD1. CDR1 and CDR2 (germline): SQVTM, ANQGSEA. The CDR3 runs to 12 residues. V lost 7 bases to trimming and J lost 5 bases; unmatched junction nucleotides: 8. The CDR3 coding sequence is TGCAGCGATTCTGACAGGGCCAACGAGCAGTACTTC. It yields the protein CSDSDRANEQYF.

The chain joins TRBV10-1 to TRBJ1-2; 10 positions agree with TRBD1. The CDR3 is 17 residues long. Germline CDR1 WNHNN, CDR2 SYGVQD (reference sequence). The CDR3 bases are TGCGCGCCCTCTACCGGGACAGGGGTTAATCTCAACTATGGCTACACCTTC. Protein sequence: CAPSTGTGVNLNYGYTF.

The rearrangement links TRBV6-4 to TRBJ2-3, with D uncertain. V dropped 2 bases and J dropped 2 bases, with 11 bases sitting between them. CDR1 is MRHNA and CDR2 is SNTAGT in the germline V gene. CDR3 length: 15 amino acids. The CDR3 sequence: CASSDGTSDTDTQYF. CDR3 nucleotide sequence: TGTGCCAGCAGTGACGGTACTTCCGACACAGATACGCAGTATTTT.